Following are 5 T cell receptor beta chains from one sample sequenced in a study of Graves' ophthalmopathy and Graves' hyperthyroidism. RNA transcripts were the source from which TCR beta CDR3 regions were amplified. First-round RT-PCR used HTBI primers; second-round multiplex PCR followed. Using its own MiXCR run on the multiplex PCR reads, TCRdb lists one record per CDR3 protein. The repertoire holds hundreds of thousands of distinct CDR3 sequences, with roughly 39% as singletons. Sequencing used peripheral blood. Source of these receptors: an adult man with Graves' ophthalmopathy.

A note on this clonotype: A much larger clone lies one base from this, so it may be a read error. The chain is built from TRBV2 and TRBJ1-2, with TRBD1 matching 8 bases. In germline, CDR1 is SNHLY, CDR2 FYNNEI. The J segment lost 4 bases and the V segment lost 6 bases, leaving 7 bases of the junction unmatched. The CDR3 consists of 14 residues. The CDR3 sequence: CASSGWTGIYGYTF. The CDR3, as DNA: TGTGCCAGCAGCGGATGGACAGGGATCTATGGCTACACCTTC.

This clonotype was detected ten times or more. DNA for the CDR3: TGTGCCAGCAGCAACGGACTGACATCCTCTGAGCAGTACTTC. Protein product: CASSNGLTSSEQYF. The genes are TRBV13 and TRBJ2-7; weak D call: TRBD2 (5 bases). This CDR3 has 14 residues. The ends were cut back, 5 bases at V and 7 bases at J, with 18 bases in the middle. The germline gives CDR1 PRHDT, CDR2 FYEKMQ (reference sequence).

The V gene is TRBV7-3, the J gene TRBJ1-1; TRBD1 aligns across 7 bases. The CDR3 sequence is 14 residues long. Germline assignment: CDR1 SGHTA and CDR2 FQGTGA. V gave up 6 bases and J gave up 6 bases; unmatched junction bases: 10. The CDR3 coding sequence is TGTGCCAGCAGAGAGGGACAGACAAACCCTGAAGCTTTCTTT. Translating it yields CASREGQTNPEAFF.

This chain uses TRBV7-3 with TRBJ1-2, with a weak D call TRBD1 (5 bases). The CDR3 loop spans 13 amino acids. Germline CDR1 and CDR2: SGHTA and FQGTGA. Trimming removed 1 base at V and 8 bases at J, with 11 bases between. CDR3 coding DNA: TGTGCCAGCAGCTTAAACAACGGGGGAGGCTACACCTTC. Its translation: CASSLNNGGGYTF.

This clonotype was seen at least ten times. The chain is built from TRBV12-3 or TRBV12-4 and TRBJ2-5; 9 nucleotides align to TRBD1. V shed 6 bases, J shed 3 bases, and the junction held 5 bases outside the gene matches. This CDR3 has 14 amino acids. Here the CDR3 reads CASRKTGGEETQYF. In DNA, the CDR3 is TGTGCCAGCAGAAAGACAGGGGGGGAAGAGACCCAGTACTTC.